This TCR beta chain came from a study of blood T cell repertoires in COVID-19. The overall study: From T cells, B-cell-depleted T cells, or PBMCs came the material, which was cDNA or gDNA.

Using immunoSEQ multiplex PCR, the repertoire was profiled, and TCRdb retains in-frame clones only, with some absent. Of about 39,000 clones listed, roughly 80% are singletons. V trimming: 0 bases; J trimming: 3 bases; junction bases outside the gene matches: 5. This CDR3 has 17 residues. Per the germline V gene, CDR1 is LGHNA and CDR2 is YSLEER. V usage is TRBV4-3 and J usage is TRBJ2-2; 9 nucleotides agree with TRBD2. Sample: peripheral blood. This clonotype originated in a man between 60 and 75 years old in a cohort sampled during active COVID-19. CDR3 nucleotide sequence: TGCGCCAGCAGCCAAGATCCGCGGGGGGGGGACACCGGGGAGCTGTTTTTT. It encodes CASSQDPRGGDTGELFF.